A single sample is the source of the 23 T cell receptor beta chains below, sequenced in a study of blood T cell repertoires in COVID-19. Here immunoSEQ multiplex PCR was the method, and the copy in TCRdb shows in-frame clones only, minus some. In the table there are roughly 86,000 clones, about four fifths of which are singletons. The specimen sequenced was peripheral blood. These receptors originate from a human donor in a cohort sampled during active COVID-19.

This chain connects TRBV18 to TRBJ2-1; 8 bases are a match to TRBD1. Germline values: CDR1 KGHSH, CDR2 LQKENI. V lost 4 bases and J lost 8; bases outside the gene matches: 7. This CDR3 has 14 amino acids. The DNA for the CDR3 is TGTGCCAGCTCACTTGACAGGGGCGTGCATGAGCAGTTCTTC. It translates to CASSLDRGVHEQFF.

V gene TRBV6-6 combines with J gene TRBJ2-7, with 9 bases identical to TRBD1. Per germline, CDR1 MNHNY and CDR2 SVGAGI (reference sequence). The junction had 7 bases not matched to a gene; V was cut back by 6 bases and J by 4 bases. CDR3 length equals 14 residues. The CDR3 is CASRKSDRGYEQYF. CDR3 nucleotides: TGTGCCAGCAGAAAATCGGACAGGGGTTACGAGCAGTACTTC.

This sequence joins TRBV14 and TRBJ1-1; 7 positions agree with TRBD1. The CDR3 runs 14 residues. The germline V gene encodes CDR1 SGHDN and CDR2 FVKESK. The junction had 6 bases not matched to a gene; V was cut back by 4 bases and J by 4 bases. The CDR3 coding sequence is TGTGCCAGCAGCCCCTCAGCAGGGGGCACTGAAGCTTTCTTT. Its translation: CASSPSAGGTEAFF.

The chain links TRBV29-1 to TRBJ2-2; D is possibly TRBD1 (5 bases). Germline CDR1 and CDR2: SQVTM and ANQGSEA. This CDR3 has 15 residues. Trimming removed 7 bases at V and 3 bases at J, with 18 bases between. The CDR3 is CSASGILRDTGELFF. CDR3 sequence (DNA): TGCAGCGCATCAGGGATACTAAGGGACACCGGGGAGCTGTTTTTT.

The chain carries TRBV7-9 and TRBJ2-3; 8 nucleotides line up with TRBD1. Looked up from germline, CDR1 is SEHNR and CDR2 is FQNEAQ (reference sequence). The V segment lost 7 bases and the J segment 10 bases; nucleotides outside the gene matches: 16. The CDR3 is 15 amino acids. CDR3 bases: TGTGCCAGCACCAGGGGGCCCCCAACAGGAAAGGCGCAGTATTTT. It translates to CASTRGPPTGKAQYF. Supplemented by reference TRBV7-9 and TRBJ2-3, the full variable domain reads DTGVSQNPRHKITKRGQNVTFRCDPISEHNRLYWYRQTLGQGPEFLTYFQNEAQLEKSRLLSDRFSAERPKGSFSTLEIQRTEQGDSAMYLCASTRGPPTGKAQYFGPGTRLTVL.

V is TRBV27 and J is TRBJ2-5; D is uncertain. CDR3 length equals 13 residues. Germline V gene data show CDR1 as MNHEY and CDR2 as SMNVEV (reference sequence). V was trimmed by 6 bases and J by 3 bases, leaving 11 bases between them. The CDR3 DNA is TGTGCCAGCAGGGAAGACACAAAAGAGACCCAGTACTTC. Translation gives CASREDTKETQYF.

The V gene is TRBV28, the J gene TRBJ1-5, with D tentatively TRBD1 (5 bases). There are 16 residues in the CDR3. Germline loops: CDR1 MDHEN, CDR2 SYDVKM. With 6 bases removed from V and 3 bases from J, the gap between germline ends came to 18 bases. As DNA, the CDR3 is TGTGCCAGCAGACCTAGATCAGGGTGGGCCAATCAGCCCCAGCATTTT. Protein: CASRPRSGWANQPQHF.

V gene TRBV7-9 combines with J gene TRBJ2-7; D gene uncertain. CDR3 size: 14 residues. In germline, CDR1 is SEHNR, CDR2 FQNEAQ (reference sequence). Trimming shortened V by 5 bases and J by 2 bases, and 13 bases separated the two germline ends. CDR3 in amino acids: CASSPQLTPYEQYF. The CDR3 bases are TGTGCCAGCAGCCCACAGTTAACCCCCTACGAGCAGTACTTC.

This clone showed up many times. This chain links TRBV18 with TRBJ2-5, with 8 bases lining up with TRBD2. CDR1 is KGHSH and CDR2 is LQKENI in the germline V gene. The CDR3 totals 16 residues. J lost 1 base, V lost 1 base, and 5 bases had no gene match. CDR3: CASSPLAGRSQETQYF. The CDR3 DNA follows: TGTGCCAGCTCACCACTAGCGGGGAGATCCCAAGAGACCCAGTACTTC.

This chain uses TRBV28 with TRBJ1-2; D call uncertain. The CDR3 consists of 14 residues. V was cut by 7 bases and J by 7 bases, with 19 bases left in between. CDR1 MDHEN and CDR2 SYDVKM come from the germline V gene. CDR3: CASIARFSGGGYTF. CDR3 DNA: TGTGCCAGCATCGCCAGGTTTTCGGGAGGTGGCTACACCTTC.

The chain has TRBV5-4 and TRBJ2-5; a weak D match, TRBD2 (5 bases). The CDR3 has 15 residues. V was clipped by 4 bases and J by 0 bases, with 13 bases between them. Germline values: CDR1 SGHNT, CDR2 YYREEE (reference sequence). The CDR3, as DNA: TGTGCCAGCAGCCCTGAGCCGGGGTACCAAGAGACCCAGTACTTC. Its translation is CASSPEPGYQETQYF. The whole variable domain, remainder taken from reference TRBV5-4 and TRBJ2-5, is ETGVTQSPTHLIKTRGQQVTLRCSSQSGHNTVSWYQQALGQGPQFIFQYYREEENGRGNFPPRFSGLQFPNYSSELNVNALELDDSALYLCASSPEPGYQETQYFGPGTRLLVL.

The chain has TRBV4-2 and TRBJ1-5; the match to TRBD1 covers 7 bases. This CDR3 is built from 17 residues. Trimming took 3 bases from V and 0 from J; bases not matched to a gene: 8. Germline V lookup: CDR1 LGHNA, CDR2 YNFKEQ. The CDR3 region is CASSQSTGAPSNQPQHF. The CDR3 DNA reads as TGTGCCAGCAGCCAGTCAACAGGGGCACCTAGCAATCAGCCCCAGCATTTT.

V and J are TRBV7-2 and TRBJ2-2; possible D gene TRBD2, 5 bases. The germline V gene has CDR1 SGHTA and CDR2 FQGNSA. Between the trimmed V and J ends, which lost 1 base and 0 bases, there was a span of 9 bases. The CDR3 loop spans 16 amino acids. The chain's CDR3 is CASSLGGRANTGELFF. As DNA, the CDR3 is TGTGCCAGCAGCTTAGGAGGGCGGGCGAACACCGGGGAGCTGTTTTTT. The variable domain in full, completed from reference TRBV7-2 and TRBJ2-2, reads GAGVSQSPSNKVTEKGKDVELRCDPISGHTALYWYRQSLGQGLEFLIYFQGNSAPDKSGLPSDRFSAERTGGSVSTLTIQRTQQEDSAVYLCASSLGGRANTGELFFGEGSRLTVL.

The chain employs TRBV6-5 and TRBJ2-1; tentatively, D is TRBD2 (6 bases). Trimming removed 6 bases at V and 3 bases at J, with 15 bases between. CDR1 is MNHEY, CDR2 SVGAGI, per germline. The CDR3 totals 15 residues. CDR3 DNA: TGTGCCAGCAGCTTTACTAGCAACGGCTACAATGAGCAGTTCTTC. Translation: CASSFTSNGYNEQFF.

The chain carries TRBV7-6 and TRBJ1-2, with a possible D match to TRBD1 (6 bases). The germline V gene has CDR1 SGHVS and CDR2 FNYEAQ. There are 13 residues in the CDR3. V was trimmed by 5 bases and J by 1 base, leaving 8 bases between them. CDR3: CASSKGGNYGYTF. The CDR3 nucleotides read TGTGCCAGCAGCAAAGGGGGTAACTATGGCTACACCTTC.

CDR3 sequence reads: CASSQRPSGANSNQPQHF. The DNA of the CDR3 is TGCGCCAGCAGTCAACGGCCCAGCGGGGCGAATAGCAATCAGCCCCAGCATTTT. The chain has TRBV4-1 and TRBJ1-5; possibly TRBD1 for D (5 bases). Trimming took off 6 bases at V and 0 bases at J, with 21 bases between the two ends. This CDR3 has 18 amino acids. From germline, CDR1 is MGHRA and CDR2 YSYEKL.

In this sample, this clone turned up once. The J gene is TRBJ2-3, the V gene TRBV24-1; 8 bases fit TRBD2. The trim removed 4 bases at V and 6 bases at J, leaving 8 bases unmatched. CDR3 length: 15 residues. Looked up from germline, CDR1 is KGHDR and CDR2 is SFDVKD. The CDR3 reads CATSDTGTRGDTQYF. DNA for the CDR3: TGTGCCACCAGTGACACCGGGACTAGGGGGGATACGCAGTATTTT.

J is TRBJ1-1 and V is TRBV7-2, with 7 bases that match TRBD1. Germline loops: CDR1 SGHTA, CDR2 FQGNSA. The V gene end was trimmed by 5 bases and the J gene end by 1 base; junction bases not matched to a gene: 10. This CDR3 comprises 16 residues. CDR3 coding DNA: TGTGCCAGCAGCCTAAGACAGGGCGGGTCGAACACTGAAGCTTTCTTT. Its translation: CASSLRQGGSNTEAFF.

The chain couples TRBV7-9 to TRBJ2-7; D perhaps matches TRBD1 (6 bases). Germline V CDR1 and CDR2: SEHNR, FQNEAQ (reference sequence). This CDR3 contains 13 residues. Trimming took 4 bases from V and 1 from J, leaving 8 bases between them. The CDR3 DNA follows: TGTGCCAGCAGCTCAGGACAGTCCTACGAGCAGTACTTC. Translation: CASSSGQSYEQYF. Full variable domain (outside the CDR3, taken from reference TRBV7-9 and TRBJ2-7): DTGVSQNPRHKITKRGQNVTFRCDPISEHNRLYWYRQTLGQGPEFLTYFQNEAQLEKSRLLSDRFSAERPKGSFSTLEIQRTEQGDSAMYLCASSSGQSYEQYFGPGTRLTVT.

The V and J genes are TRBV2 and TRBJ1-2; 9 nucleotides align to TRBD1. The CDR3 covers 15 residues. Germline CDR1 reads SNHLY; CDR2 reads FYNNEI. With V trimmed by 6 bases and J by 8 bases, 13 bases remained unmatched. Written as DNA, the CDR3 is TGTGCCAGCAGCCCCCGGGACAGGGCGCGTGGAGGCTACACCTTC. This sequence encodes CASSPRDRARGGYTF.

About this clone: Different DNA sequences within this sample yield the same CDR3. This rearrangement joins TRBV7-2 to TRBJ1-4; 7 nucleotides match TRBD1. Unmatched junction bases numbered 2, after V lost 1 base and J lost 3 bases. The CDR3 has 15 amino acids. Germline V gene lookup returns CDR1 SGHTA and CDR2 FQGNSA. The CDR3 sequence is CASSLGGQPNEKLFF. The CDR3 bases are TGTGCCAGCAGCTTAGGGGGACAGCCTAATGAAAAACTGTTTTTT.

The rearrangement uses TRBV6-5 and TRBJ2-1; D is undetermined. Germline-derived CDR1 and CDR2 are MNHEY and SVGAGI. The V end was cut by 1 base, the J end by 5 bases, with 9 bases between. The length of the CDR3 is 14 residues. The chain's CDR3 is CASSYYPDNNEQFF. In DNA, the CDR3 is TGTGCCAGCAGTTACTATCCTGACAACAATGAGCAGTTCTTC.

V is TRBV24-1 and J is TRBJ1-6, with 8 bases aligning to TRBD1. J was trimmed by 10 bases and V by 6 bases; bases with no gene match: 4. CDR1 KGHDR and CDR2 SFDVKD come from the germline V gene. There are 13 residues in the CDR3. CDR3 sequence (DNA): TGTGCCACCAGTTCAGGGGGCAGCTCACCCCTCCACTTT. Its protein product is CATSSGGSSPLHF.